These T cell receptor beta chains were read from a single sample in a study of a mutant IDH1 vaccine in newly diagnosed glioma. Some clones are missing from TCRdb's copy, which holds only in-frame ones; the method was immunoSEQ multiplex PCR. The data hold roughly 130,000 clones, with about four fifths observed a single time. These receptors' targets are unknown. Sequenced here: PBMCs, sampled from a glioma patient whose treatment included an IDH1 peptide vaccine. The receptor set was obtained from a man in his forties or fifties with glioma. The CDR3 runs from the conserved cysteine through the conserved F or W. The D gene is left open where the match is weak. A clone size is listed for some rows: how often the clone was seen (once, few, many), or a class if it is expanded.

TRBV5-1	TRBJ1-2	NA	TRBD1	CASSVRQGDGYTF	TGCGCCAGCAGTGTCAGACAGGGCGATGGCTACACCTTC
TRBV4-2	TRBJ2-5	NA	NA	CASSPPGETQYF	TGTGCCAGCAGCCCGCCGGGGGAGACCCAGTACTTC
TRBV15	TRBJ1-4	NA	NA	CATSRVNNRALFF	TGTGCCACCAGCAGAGTTAATAACAGGGCACTGTTTTTT
TRBV19	TRBJ2-1	NA	NA	CASARDGTYNEQFF	TGTGCCAGTGCCCGGGACGGAACCTACAATGAGCAGTTCTTC
TRBV7-2	TRBJ2-3	NA	TRBD1	CASSLTGTGYTDTQYF	TGTGCCAGCAGCCTAACCGGGACAGGGTACACAGATACGCAGTATTTT
TRBV10-3	TRBJ2-1	NA	TRBD1	CAISDRDRGFNEQFF	TGTGCCATCAGTGACCGGGACAGGGGGTTTAATGAGCAGTTCTTC
TRBV5-1	TRBJ2-1	once	NA	CASSLRRDNEQFF	TGCGCCAGCAGCTTGCGCAGGGACAATGAGCAGTTCTTC
TRBV2	TRBJ1-6	NA	NA	CASSERQHYNSPLHF	TGTGCCAGCAGCGAACGACAGCACTATAATTCACCCCTCCACTTT
TRBV6-5	TRBJ2-1	few	TRBD1	CASKRTGVNEQFF	TGTGCCAGCAAAAGGACAGGGGTCAATGAGCAGTTCTTC
TRBV5-3	TRBJ2-2	NA	NA	CARPRVEGTGELFF	TGTGCCAGACCCCGGGTAGAAGGCACCGGGGAGCTGTTTTTT
TRBV11-2	TRBJ2-1	NA	TRBD1	CASSSSPRGQGPNEQFF	TGTGCCAGCAGCTCGAGCCCCCGCGGACAGGGGCCCAATGAGCAGTTCTTC
TRBV9	TRBJ1-5	NA	NA	CASSVGGGGNQPQHF	TGTGCCAGCAGCGTAGGAGGGGGTGGCAATCAGCCCCAGCATTTT
TRBV7-9	TRBJ1-3	NA	TRBD1	CASSVRQGTGNTIYF	TGTGCCAGCAGCGTGAGACAGGGAACAGGAAACACCATATATTTT
TRBV4-3	TRBJ2-3	once	NA	CASSQEFRGTDTQYF	TGCGCCAGCAGCCAAGAATTCAGGGGAACAGATACGCAGTATTTT
TRBV5-1	TRBJ1-2	NA	NA	CASSLAFGGHGYTF	TGCGCCAGCAGCTTGGCCTTTGGGGGCCATGGCTACACCTTC
TRBV5-4	TRBJ1-2	NA	NA	CASSLEAVNYGYTF	TGTGCCAGCAGCTTGGAGGCAGTAAACTATGGCTACACCTTC
TRBV28	TRBJ1-2	NA	NA	CASNQGRKDYGYTF	TGTGCCAGCAACCAGGGGAGAAAGGACTATGGCTACACCTTC
TRBV28	TRBJ1-2	NA	NA	CASSLRTASYGYTF	TGTGCCAGCAGTTTAAGGACAGCTTCCTATGGCTACACCTTC
TRBV4-3	TRBJ2-3	NA	TRBD2	CASSQDSLAGGDTQYF	TGCGCCAGCAGCCAAGACTCACTAGCGGGAGGGGATACGCAGTATTTT
TRBV10-3	TRBJ1-3	NA	NA	CAISESGMSSGNTIYF	TGTGCCATCAGTGAGTCCGGGATGAGCTCTGGAAACACCATATATTTT
TRBV7-2	TRBJ2-3	NA	NA	CASSFRNFERWQYF	TGTGCCAGCAGCTTTAGGAACTTCGAAAGGTGGCAGTATTTT
TRBV28	TRBJ2-7	NA	NA	CASTQNPYEQYF	TGTGCCAGCACCCAGAACCCCTACGAGCAGTACTTC
TRBV28	TRBJ2-1	NA	NA	CASSSLLGEQFF	TGTGCCAGCAGTTCGTTGTTAGGTGAGCAGTTCTTC
TRBV18	TRBJ2-6	NA	NA	CASSPSGANVLTF	TGTGCCAGCTCACCTTCTGGGGCCAACGTCCTGACTTTC
TRBV18	TRBJ1-1	few	NA	CASSSGHLNTEAFF	TGTGCCAGCTCATCCGGACACTTGAACACTGAAGCTTTCTTT
TRBV19	TRBJ2-4	few	NA	CASSRPGQHIQYF	TGTGCCAGTAGCAGACCTGGACAGCATATTCAGTACTTC
TRBV27	TRBJ2-7	NA	TRBD1	CASSPGTGDYEQYF	TGTGCCAGCAGCCCGGGGACAGGGGATTACGAGCAGTACTTC